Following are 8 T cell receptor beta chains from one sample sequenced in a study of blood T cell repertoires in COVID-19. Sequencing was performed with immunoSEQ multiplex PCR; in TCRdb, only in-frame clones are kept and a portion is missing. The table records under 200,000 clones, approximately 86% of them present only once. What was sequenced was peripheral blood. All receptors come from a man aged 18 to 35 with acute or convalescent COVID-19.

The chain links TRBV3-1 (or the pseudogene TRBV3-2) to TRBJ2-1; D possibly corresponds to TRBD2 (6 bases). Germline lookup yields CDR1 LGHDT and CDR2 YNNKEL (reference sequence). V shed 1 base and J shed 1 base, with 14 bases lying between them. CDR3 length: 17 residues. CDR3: CASSQGGGVLSYNEQFF. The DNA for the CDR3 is TGTGCCAGCAGCCAAGGGGGCGGGGTTCTGTCCTACAATGAGCAGTTCTTC.

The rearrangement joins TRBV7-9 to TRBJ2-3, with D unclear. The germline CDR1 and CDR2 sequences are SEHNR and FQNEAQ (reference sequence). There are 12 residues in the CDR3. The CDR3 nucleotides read TGTGCAGCTTCCGTCAGCACAGATACGCAGTATTTT. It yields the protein CAASVSTDTQYF.

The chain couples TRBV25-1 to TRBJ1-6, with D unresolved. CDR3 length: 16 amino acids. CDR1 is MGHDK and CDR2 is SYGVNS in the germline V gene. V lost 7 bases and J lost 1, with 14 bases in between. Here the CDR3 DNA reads TGTGCCAGCACCCAAACCGGAGGGTCCTATAATTCACCCCTCCACTTT. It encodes CASTQTGGSYNSPLHF.

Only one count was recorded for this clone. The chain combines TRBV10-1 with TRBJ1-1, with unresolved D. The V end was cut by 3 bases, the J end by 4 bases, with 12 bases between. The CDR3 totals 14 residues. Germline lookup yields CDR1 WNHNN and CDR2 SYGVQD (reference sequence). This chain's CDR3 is CASSDLGSGTEAFF. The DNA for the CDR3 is TGCGCCAGCAGTGACCTGGGGAGCGGCACTGAAGCTTTCTTT.

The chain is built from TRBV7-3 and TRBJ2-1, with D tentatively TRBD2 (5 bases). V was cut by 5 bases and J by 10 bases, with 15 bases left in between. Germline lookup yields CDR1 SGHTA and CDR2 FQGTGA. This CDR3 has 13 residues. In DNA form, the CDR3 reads TGTGCCAGCAGCCCCCGACCCGGCGGGGAGCAGTTCTTC. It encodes CASSPRPGGEQFF.

CDR3 protein: CAWSEGQGTAYNEQFF. CDR3 bases: TGTGCCTGGAGTGAGGGACAGGGTACCGCCTACAATGAGCAGTTCTTC. The chain joins TRBV30 to TRBJ2-1; TRBD1 matches at 9 bases. This CDR3 has 16 amino acids. V shed 1 base and J 2 bases; nucleotides not matched to a gene: 6. From germline, CDR1 is GTSNPN and CDR2 SVGIG (reference sequence).

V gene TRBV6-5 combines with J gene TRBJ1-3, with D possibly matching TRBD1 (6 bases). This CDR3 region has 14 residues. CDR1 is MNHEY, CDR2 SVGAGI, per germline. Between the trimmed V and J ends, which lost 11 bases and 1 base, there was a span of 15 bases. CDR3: CAVFRGSSGNTIYF. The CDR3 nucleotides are TGTGCCGTGTTCAGGGGCAGTTCTGGAAACACCATATATTTT.

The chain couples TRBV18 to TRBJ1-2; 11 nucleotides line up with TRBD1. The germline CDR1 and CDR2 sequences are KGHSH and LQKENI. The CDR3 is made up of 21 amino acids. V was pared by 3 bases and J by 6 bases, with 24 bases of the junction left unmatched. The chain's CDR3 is CASSPAVVSGTGGSLGNGYTF. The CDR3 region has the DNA TGTGCCAGCTCACCGGCCGTCGTTTCGGGGACAGGGGGATCTCTAGGAAATGGCTACACCTTC.